Listed below are T cell receptor beta chains from one sample, sequenced in a study of blood T cell repertoires in COVID-19. The protocol was immunoSEQ multiplex PCR, while the TCRdb copy is restricted to in-frame clones and leaves out a portion. The data hold more than 100,000 clones, with nearly 90% observed a single time. The sequencing sample was made of peripheral blood. These receptors were obtained from a man aged 50 to 60 in a cohort sampled during active COVID-19. CDR3s include the opening cysteine and the closing phenylalanine or tryptophan. The order of the fields is CDR3 protein, V gene.

CDR3aa: CASSLFREQFF
v_gene: TRBV11-3

CDR3aa: CASSLPGLATDTQYF
v_gene: TRBV5-4

CDR3aa: CASSPGQNTEAFF
v_gene: TRBV18

CDR3aa: CASSLVRGGALTDEQFF
v_gene: TRBV5-4

CDR3aa: CASSQRGGRSYNEQFF
v_gene: TRBV13

CDR3aa: CASSLAGGQGDQPQHF
v_gene: TRBV5-6

CDR3aa: CASSDYGQRSYNSPLHF
v_gene: TRBV10-2

CDR3aa: CASRATGTGNTGELFF
v_gene: TRBV19

CDR3aa: CASHRLAGNEQFF
v_gene: TRBV11-2

CDR3aa: CASSQDISGGARSYEQYF
v_gene: TRBV4-3

CDR3aa: CASSVGGNQPQHF
v_gene: TRBV28

CDR3aa: CASSLAVAQRGGRLYNEQFF
v_gene: TRBV5-1

CDR3aa: CASSLGEQPQHF
v_gene: TRBV5-4

CDR3aa: CATSRGDRGNQPQHF
v_gene: TRBV15

CDR3aa: CASSSGQTTYGYTF
v_gene: TRBV5-1

CDR3aa: CASSDPGEAFF
v_gene: TRBV7-2

CDR3aa: CASSLTNTDTQYF
v_gene: TRBV7-3

CDR3aa: CASRSQGSRQPQHF
v_gene: TRBV2

CDR3aa: CASSLYGIETQYF
v_gene: TRBV7-2

CDR3aa: CASGQSGGPREQYF
v_gene: TRBV12-5

CDR3aa: CASSFGGRSLQETQYF
v_gene: TRBV28

CDR3aa: CATPDITNTEAFF
v_gene: TRBV6-5

CDR3aa: CASSQGQGADGYTF
v_gene: TRBV3-1/TRBV3-2

CDR3aa: CASSRGENGYTF
v_gene: TRBV18

CDR3aa: CASSLARGAGDTQYF
v_gene: TRBV5-1

CDR3aa: CASSFDGRKTTGKLFF
v_gene: TRBV5-6

CDR3aa: CASSLGTNTEAFF
v_gene: TRBV27

CDR3aa: CASEDSDSPLHF
v_gene: TRBV5-6

CDR3aa: CASSPGMGETQYF
v_gene: TRBV5-1

CDR3aa: CAISESGTSGNEQFF
v_gene: TRBV10-3

CDR3aa: CASSVYGQRGGNTIYF
v_gene: TRBV25-1

CDR3aa: CASSESLASSATGELFF
v_gene: TRBV4-1

CDR3aa: CARTTSGGYNEQFF
v_gene: TRBV27

CDR3aa: CASSHRSQGQPQHF
v_gene: TRBV3-1/TRBV3-2

CDR3aa: CASSQWDRRTEAFF
v_gene: TRBV5-4

CDR3aa: CASSLGGLETQYF
v_gene: TRBV5-5